The rows below give T cell receptor beta chains drawn from one sample of a study of shared clonotypes between healthy human individuals. Profiled with immunoSEQ multiplex PCR; TCRdb holds only in-frame clones, not every one. The repertoire has roughly 2.2 million clones, approximately 93% of them found once; the top ten carry 0.39%. Material for sequencing was naive CD4+ T cells from PBMCs. These receptors all stem from a young man in good health. Some clones in this sample may be carry-over from other donors' samples. CDR3s include the opening cysteine and the closing phenylalanine or tryptophan. The D gene is left open where the match is weak.

V gene,J gene,D gene,CDR3 protein
TRBV7-3,TRBJ1-1,.,CASSSMVGALTEAFF
TRBV7-9,TRBJ2-1,.,CASTLTWDEQFF
TRBV6-6,TRBJ1-3,TRBD1,CASSYEGAGGNTIYF
TRBV18,TRBJ1-2,TRBD1,CASSPNDRVGYTF
TRBV4-1,TRBJ2-7,.,CASSQGDGPYEQYF
TRBV5-1,TRBJ2-1,TRBD2,CASSLTPLAGGNNEQFF
TRBV9,TRBJ1-5,TRBD1,CASSVDPWGADRGRESNQPQHF
TRBV7-3,TRBJ2-3,.,CASSFEGRRADTQYF
TRBV5-1,TRBJ1-2,.,CASSFPPGEGYTF
TRBV28,TRBJ2-7,TRBD1,CASGGTGAVGEQYF
TRBV5-4,TRBJ2-4,.,CASSWDRERDIQYF
TRBV29-1,TRBJ1-1,.,CSGMGDTEAFF
TRBV7-2,TRBJ2-1,.,CASSRQIGPSYNEQFF
TRBV9,TRBJ1-1,TRBD1,CASSVAGTGLPPSAFF
TRBV10-3,TRBJ2-1,TRBD2,CATGLAGGKIYEQFF
TRBV7-9,TRBJ2-2,.,CASSLTDTTGELFF
TRBV18,TRBJ1-1,TRBD1,CASSVGQGTSNTEAFF
TRBV5-1,TRBJ1-2,.,CASSIQGDNYGYTF
TRBV7-9,TRBJ2-1,TRBD2,CASMAGGFNEQFF
TRBV21-1,TRBJ2-7,.,CASSKVRDRGLYEQYF
TRBV27,TRBJ2-7,TRBD2,CASSRRTTREVVDEQYF
TRBV9,TRBJ2-2,.,CASSPRGYTGELFF